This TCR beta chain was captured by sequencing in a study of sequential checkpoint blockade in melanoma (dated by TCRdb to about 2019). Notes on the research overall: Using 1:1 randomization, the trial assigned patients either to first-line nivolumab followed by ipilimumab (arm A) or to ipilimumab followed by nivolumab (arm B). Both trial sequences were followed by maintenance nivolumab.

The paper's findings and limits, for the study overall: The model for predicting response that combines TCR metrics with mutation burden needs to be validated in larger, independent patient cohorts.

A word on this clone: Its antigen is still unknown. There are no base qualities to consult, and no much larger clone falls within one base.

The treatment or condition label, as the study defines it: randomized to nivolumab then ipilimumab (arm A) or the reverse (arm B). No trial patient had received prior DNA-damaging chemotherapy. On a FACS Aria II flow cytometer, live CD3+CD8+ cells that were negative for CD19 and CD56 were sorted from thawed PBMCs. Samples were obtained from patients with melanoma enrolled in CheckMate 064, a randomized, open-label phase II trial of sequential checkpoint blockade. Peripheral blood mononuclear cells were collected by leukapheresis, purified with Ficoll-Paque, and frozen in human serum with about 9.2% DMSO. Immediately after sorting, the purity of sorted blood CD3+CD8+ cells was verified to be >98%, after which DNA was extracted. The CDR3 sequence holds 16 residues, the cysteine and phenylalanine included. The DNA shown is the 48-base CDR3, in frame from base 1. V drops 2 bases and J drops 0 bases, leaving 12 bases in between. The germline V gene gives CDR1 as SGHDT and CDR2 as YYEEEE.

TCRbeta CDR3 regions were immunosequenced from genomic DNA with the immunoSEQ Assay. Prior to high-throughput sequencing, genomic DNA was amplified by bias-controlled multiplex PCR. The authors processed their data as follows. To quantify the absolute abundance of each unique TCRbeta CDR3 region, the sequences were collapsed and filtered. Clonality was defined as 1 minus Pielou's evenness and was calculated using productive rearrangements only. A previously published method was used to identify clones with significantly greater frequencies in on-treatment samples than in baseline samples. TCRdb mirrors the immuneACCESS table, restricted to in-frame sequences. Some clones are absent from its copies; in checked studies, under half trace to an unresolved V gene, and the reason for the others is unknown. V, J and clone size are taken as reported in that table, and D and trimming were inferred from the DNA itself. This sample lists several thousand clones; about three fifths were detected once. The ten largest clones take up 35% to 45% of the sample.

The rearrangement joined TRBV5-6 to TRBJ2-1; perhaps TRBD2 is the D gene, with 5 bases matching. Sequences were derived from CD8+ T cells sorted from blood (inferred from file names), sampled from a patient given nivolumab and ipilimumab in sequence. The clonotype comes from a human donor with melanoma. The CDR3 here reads CASSLIGESSYNEQFF. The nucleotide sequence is TGTGCCAGCAGCTTAATTGGGGAGAGCTCCTACAATGAGCAGTTCTTC.